Detailed here is one T cell receptor (beta chain). The data are from a study of blood T cells in healthy people across ages. Combining a sample-barcoded 5' primer with a J-beta primer mix, a second PCR ran for roughly 7 to 11 cycles. One entry per CDR3 protein, called by TCRdb with MiXCR from the 5' RACE reads. The profile shows 650,000 to 1,000,000 distinct CDR3 sequences, around 36% of them singletons. Germline V gene lookup returns CDR1 DFQATT and CDR2 SNEGSKA (reference sequence). This CDR3 region has 15 residues. Trimming shortened V by 1 base and J by 13 bases, and 22 bases separated the two germline ends.

Sample: blood. The receptor's source is a man between 18 and 35 years old in good health. This chain uses TRBV20-1 with TRBJ1-4, with D maybe TRBD1 (5 bases). The CDR3 protein is CSARAPRGREEVLFF. The CDR3 nucleotides are TGCAGTGCTAGAGCCCCGCGGGGCAGGGAGGAGGTACTGTTTTTT.